Reported below is one T cell receptor beta chain. This may stem from a read error, because a much larger clone lies one nucleotide away. CDR1 and CDR2 from the germline V gene are DFQATT and SNEGSKA (reference sequence). CDR3 length: 12 amino acids. Trimming took 4 bases from V and 2 from J, leaving 8 bases between them. The data derive from a study of human T cells and chemical hapten exposure. On the study more broadly: Mostly female, the patients presented with alopecia areata, totalis or universalis.

TCRdb reanalysed the RACE reads using MiXCR and keeps one entry per CDR3 protein. The table has tens of thousands of distinct CDR3 sequences, 5.5% to 7.5% seen once. The time point was: pre-sensitization, week 0. The treatment denotes: therapeutic diphenylcyclopropenone sensitization with weekly scalp DPC. The specimen was whole blood, collected in connection with sensitization to the hapten diphenylcyclopropenone (DPC). The clonotype originates from a woman in her thirties with alopecia areata. Some clones in this sample may be carry-over from other donors' samples. This sequence joins TRBV20-1 and TRBJ2-5; D not certain. The CDR3 DNA is TGCAGTGCTATGCCGCAACAAGAGACCCAGTACTTC. Translated, it gives CSAMPQQETQYF.